Following are 9 T cell receptor beta chains from one sample sequenced in a study of shared clonotypes between healthy human individuals. TCRdb keeps only in-frame clones here, not all; method: immunoSEQ multiplex PCR. Here the sample spans 800,000 to 950,000 clones, roughly 96% being singletons. CD45RO-negative cells were positively selected for CCR7, leaving out terminally differentiated effector memory CD45RA+ cells. Sequences were obtained from naive CD8+ T cells sorted from blood. The receptors come from a man aged 25-45 years in good health.

The rearrangement links TRBV11-2 to TRBJ2-1, with D perhaps being TRBD1 or TRBD2 (6 bases each). Trimming cost V 7 bases and J 5 bases, with 9 bases left between them. Germline V CDR1 and CDR2: SGHAT, FQNNGV. The CDR3 runs 12 residues. The CDR3 spells CASNGGNNEQFF. The CDR3 DNA reads TGTGCCAGCAACGGGGGCAACAATGAGCAGTTCTTC.

Here the CDR3 DNA reads TGTGCCAGCAGCGGACCATTGAACACTGAAGCTTTCTTT. Its translation: CASSGPLNTEAFF. The gene calls are TRBV5-4 and TRBJ1-1; no definite D call. Looked up from germline, CDR1 is SGHNT and CDR2 is YYREEE (reference sequence). V was trimmed by 4 bases and J by 0 bases, leaving 7 bases between them. There are 13 residues in the CDR3.

This chain uses TRBV4-3 with TRBJ1-2, with 8 bases matching TRBD1. The CDR3 has 16 residues. The V segment lost 0 bases and the J segment 8 bases; nucleotides outside the gene matches: 11. Germline assignment: CDR1 LGHNA and CDR2 YSLEER. The CDR3 DNA follows: TGCGCCAGCAGCCAAGATCGGGGGCAGGGGGCGCGGGGCTACACCTTC. Protein: CASSQDRGQGARGYTF.

The V call is TRBV10-3, the J call TRBJ1-1; no clear D. Trimming removed 5 bases at V and 1 base at J, with 17 bases between. This CDR3 region has 16 residues. Germline V gene data show CDR1 as ENHRY and CDR2 as SYGVKD. The CDR3 protein is CAISTPGGRENTEAFF. The CDR3 DNA reads as TGTGCCATCAGTACCCCTGGAGGCAGAGAGAACACTGAAGCTTTCTTT.

The rearrangement joins TRBV27 to TRBJ1-2; no clear D. CDR1 is MNHEY, CDR2 SMNVEV, per germline (reference sequence). The CDR3 length is 14 residues. V shed 0 bases and J shed 3 bases, with 8 bases lying between them. The chain's CDR3 is CASSLSGRYYGYTF. DNA of the CDR3: TGTGCCAGCAGTTTATCCGGACGCTACTATGGCTACACCTTC.

The chain recombines TRBV7-9 with TRBJ1-5; D is undetermined. V was pared by 8 bases and J by 4 bases, with 18 bases between. Germline CDR1 is SEHNR and CDR2 is FQNEAQ (reference sequence). The CDR3 has 15 amino acids. The CDR3 loop is CASEDGSKLNQPQHF. As DNA, the CDR3 is TGTGCCAGCGAGGATGGAAGTAAACTAAATCAGCCCCAGCATTTT. Complete variable domain (other parts from reference TRBV7-9 and TRBJ1-5): DTGVSQNPRHKITKRGQNVTFRCDPISEHNRLYWYRQTLGQGPEFLTYFQNEAQLEKSRLLSDRFSAERPKGSFSTLEIQRTEQGDSAMYLCASEDGSKLNQPQHFGDGTRLSIL.

The chain recombines TRBV5-6 with TRBJ2-7; the D is unclear. Germline V gene data show CDR1 as SGHDT and CDR2 as YYEEEE. V dropped 3 bases and J dropped 2 bases, with 12 bases sitting between them. CDR3 size: 14 residues. The CDR3 DNA is TGTGCCAGCAGCTCTGCTCAGACTCCCTACGAGCAGTACTTC. Protein: CASSSAQTPYEQYF.

As concerns this clone: In the same sample, other DNA sequences code for this CDR3. This chain joins TRBV7-9 and TRBJ2-1; no clear D. V lost 5 bases and J lost 7, with 9 bases in between. CDR1 and CDR2 from the germline V gene are SEHNR and FQNEAQ (reference sequence). This CDR3 is 12 amino acids long. The CDR3 loop is CASSLMGNEQFF. CDR3 DNA: TGTGCCAGCAGCCTTATGGGGAATGAGCAGTTCTTC.

The J gene is TRBJ2-7, the V gene TRBV4-3; unclear D gene. This CDR3 has 13 residues. The V end was cut by 4 bases, the J end by 2 bases, with 9 bases between. Germline CDR1 is LGHNA and CDR2 is YSLEER. In nucleotides, the CDR3 is TGCGCCAGCAGCCTATCTATGGCCTACGAGCAGTACTTC. Its translation is CASSLSMAYEQYF.